The next 20 T cell receptor beta chains were all read from a single sample in a study of T cell repertoires in cytomegalovirus infection. TCRdb passed the reads through MiXCR, listing each CDR3 protein once. The sample yields 200,000 or so distinct CDR3 sequences, 35% to 40% seen once. These receptors have no identified antigens. This material consisted of CD8+ T cells from cultured PBMCs, taken from culture after CMV antigen stimulation. Receptors originate from a human donor in good health (CMV status not recorded). Some clones in this sample may be carry-over from other donors' samples.

This clonotype has more than one count but fewer than ten. The rearrangement uses TRBV2 and TRBJ2-1; TRBD2 matches 11 bases. The CDR3 spans 13 residues. The ends lost 7 bases at V and 7 bases at J; junction bases unmatched: 3. From germline, CDR1 is SNHLY and CDR2 FYNNEI. CDR3 in amino acids: CASIAGGGNEQFF. CDR3 DNA sequence: TGTGCCAGCATAGCGGGAGGGGGGAATGAGCAGTTCTTC.

This clonotype appeared a few times. This rearrangement joins TRBV11-1 to TRBJ2-2; D is perhaps TRBD1 (5 bases). The CDR3 is made up of 15 amino acids. The germline gives CDR1 SGHAT, CDR2 FQDESV (reference sequence). V was trimmed by 0 bases and J by 5 bases, leaving 10 bases between them. CDR3 DNA: TGTGCCAGCAGCTTAGCGGGGCGAAGTACCGGGGAGCTGTTTTTT. Amino acid sequence: CASSLAGRSTGELFF.

The chain is built from TRBV27 and TRBJ1-2; tentatively, D is TRBD1 (5 bases). Germline CDR1 is MNHEY and CDR2 is SMNVEV (reference sequence). The CDR3 has 14 amino acids. V was trimmed by 6 bases and J by 5 bases, leaving 16 bases between them. CDR3 loop: CASRNRDLGYGYTF. CDR3 coding DNA: TGTGCCAGCAGAAACCGGGACTTGGGGTATGGCTACACCTTC.

This clonotype was seen ten or more times. The V call is TRBV20-1, the J call TRBJ2-7, with 9 bases that match TRBD2. The trim removed 2 bases at V and 2 bases at J, leaving 4 bases unmatched. Germline V CDR1 and CDR2: DFQATT, SNEGSKA (reference sequence). This CDR3 is built from 14 residues. The CDR3: CSARSGLATYEQYF. In nucleotides, the CDR3 is TGCAGTGCTAGAAGCGGACTAGCGACCTACGAGCAGTACTTC.

The chain recombines TRBV12-3 or TRBV12-4 with TRBJ2-7; 9 nucleotides match TRBD2. This CDR3 spans 14 amino acids. With V trimmed by 5 bases and J by 4 bases, 6 bases remained unmatched. The CDR3 DNA reads as TGTGCCAGCAGTCCTACAGCGGGGGGTTACGAGCAGTACTTC. This gives the protein CASSPTAGGYEQYF.

The sample holds a few counts of this clonotype. The CDR3 DNA reads as TGTGCCAGCAGCTTAGATCGCGGGTATGGCTACACCTTC. This translates into CASSLDRGYGYTF. The chain links TRBV11-2 to TRBJ1-2; D call uncertain. V gave up 0 bases and J gave up 5 bases, with 7 bases separating them. Germline lookup yields CDR1 SGHAT and CDR2 FQNNGV. CDR3 length: 13 amino acids.

This clonotype came up a few times. The CDR3 region is CASSAGGANTEAFF. For the CDR3, the DNA is TGTGCCAGCAGTGCCGGTGGAGCGAACACTGAAGCTTTCTTT. This chain connects TRBV12-3 or TRBV12-4 to TRBJ1-1, with D unresolved. This CDR3 is 14 amino acids long. Trimming left V 5 bases short and J 1 base short, with 11 bases between.

This clonotype turned up a few times. The chain recombines TRBV20-1 with TRBJ1-1; TRBD1 agrees at 7 bases. V dropped 5 bases and J dropped 1; count of bases not matched to a gene: 4. CDR1 and CDR2 from the germline V gene are DFQATT and SNEGSKA (reference sequence). The CDR3 extends over 13 amino acids. CDR3 protein: CSAGDRQNTEAFF. Written as DNA, the CDR3 is TGCAGTGCTGGGGACAGACAGAACACTGAAGCTTTCTTT.

The table lists this clonotype with a count of one. The rearrangement links TRBV19 to TRBJ2-2, with D unresolved. Between the trimmed V and J ends, which lost 8 bases and 0 bases, there was a span of 7 bases. The CDR3 extends over 13 amino acids. The germline V gene encodes CDR1 LNHDA and CDR2 SQIVND (reference sequence). The CDR3 is CASRLTNTGELFF. The CDR3 nucleotides are TGTGCCAGTCGACTTACGAACACCGGGGAGCTGTTTTTT. The full variable domain, with the rest looked up from reference TRBV19 and TRBJ2-2, is DGGITQSPKYLFRKEGQNVTLSCEQNLNHDAMYWYRQDPGQGLRLIYYSQIVNDFQKGDIAEGYSVSREKKESFPLTVTSAQKNPTAFYLCASRLTNTGELFFGEGSRLTVL.

Concerning this clonotype: A read error may produce the germline difference seen at one junction end. The J gene is TRBJ2-3, the V gene TRBV11-2; 8 positions match TRBD2. Germline V gene sequence: CDR1 SGHAT, CDR2 FQNNGV. The CDR3 runs to 14 residues. The CDR3 region has the DNA TGTGCAAGCGTTTCGGGGGGGCCTGGGAATACGCCGTATTTT. This gives the protein CASVSGGPGNTPYF.

A few counts support this clonotype. This chain links TRBV7-2 with TRBJ2-4; 12 nucleotides align to TRBD1. This CDR3 is built from 18 residues. J was trimmed by 4 bases and V by 0 bases; bases with no gene match: 7. Germline lookup yields CDR1 SGHTA and CDR2 FQGNSA. The CDR3 DNA is TGTGCCAGCAGCTTAGCGTTGGGGGACAGGGGGCGGAAAAACATTCAGTACTTC. Its protein product is CASSLALGDRGRKNIQYF.

V and J are TRBV11-2 and TRBJ2-1; D is possibly TRBD2 (6 bases). V was pared by 6 bases and J by 2 bases, with 20 bases between. The germline V gene has CDR1 SGHAT and CDR2 FQNNGV. CDR3 length equals 17 residues. The CDR3 DNA is TGTGCCAGCAGTTCTAGCGCCTCCGCCACCCCCTACAATGAGCAGTTCTTC. Residues: CASSSSASATPYNEQFF.

A few counts support this clonotype. The V gene is TRBV7-6, the J gene TRBJ1-3, with TRBD1 as a possible D gene (6 bases). CDR1 is SGHVS, CDR2 FNYEAQ, per germline. Trimming took 1 base from V and 4 from J, leaving 17 bases between them. The CDR3 extends over 17 amino acids. The CDR3 DNA is TGTGCCAGCAGCTTAGTCCCTGGGGGGCTAGAGGGAAACACCATATATTTT. Encoded protein: CASSLVPGGLEGNTIYF.

This clonotype has only a few counts. The CDR3 sequence: CASSPRQETYEQYF. CDR3 nucleotides: TGTGCCAGCAGCCCAAGACAGGAGACCTACGAGCAGTACTTC. The V gene is TRBV7-9, the J gene TRBJ2-7; maybe TRBD1 (6 bases). Deletions cut 5 bases from V and 2 bases from J, with 13 bases between. This CDR3 contains 14 residues. The V gene's germline CDR1 is SEHNR and CDR2 FQNEAQ (reference sequence).

The chain has TRBV27 and TRBJ2-7, with D unresolved. The CDR3 consists of 13 residues. CDR1 MNHEY and CDR2 SMNVEV come from the germline V gene (reference sequence). Trimming cost V 3 bases and J 0 bases, with 6 bases left between them. The CDR3 nucleotides are TGTGCCAGCAGTTTGGGGATCTCCTACGAGCAGTACTTC. This encodes CASSLGISYEQYF.

The chain recombines TRBV7-6 with TRBJ2-7; 7 nucleotides match TRBD1. Germline-derived CDR1 and CDR2 are SGHVS and FNYEAQ. The CDR3 length is 15 residues. The trim removed 7 bases at V and 3 bases at J, leaving 12 bases unmatched. The CDR3 spells CASKKETGKSYEQYF. The CDR3 DNA is TGTGCCAGCAAAAAGGAGACAGGGAAAAGCTACGAGCAGTACTTC.

The J gene is TRBJ2-7, the V gene TRBV28; no clear D. V was clipped by 4 bases and J by 2 bases, with 15 bases between them. Per germline, CDR1 MDHEN and CDR2 SYDVKM. The CDR3 is 15 amino acids. The CDR3 sequence: CASSSLQNLTYEQYF. DNA of the CDR3: TGTGCCAGCAGTTCCCTACAGAATTTGACCTACGAGCAGTACTTC.

This clonotype was seen a few times. V gene TRBV4-1 combines with J gene TRBJ1-1, with TRBD1 identical over 7 bases. The CDR3 runs to 17 residues. CDR1 and CDR2 (germline): MGHRA, YSYEKL. Trimming cost V 0 bases and J 0 bases; bases outside gene matches: 7. The CDR3, as DNA: TGCGCCAGCAGCCAAGATACCGCGGGACAGTTGAACACTGAAGCTTTCTTT. This codes for CASSQDTAGQLNTEAFF.

J is TRBJ2-7 and V is TRBV20-1; no firm D call. The CDR3 runs to 13 residues. Trimming cost V 3 bases and J 2 bases, with 11 bases left between them. Germline values: CDR1 DFQATT, CDR2 SNEGSKA (reference sequence). The CDR3 nucleotides are TGCAGTGCTAGTCCCCGAGACCCCTACGAGCAGTACTTC. Its protein product is CSASPRDPYEQYF.

The sample holds many counts of this clonotype. V gene TRBV7-9 combines with J gene TRBJ1-1; D remains ambiguous. Germline CDR1 SEHNR, CDR2 FQNEAQ (reference sequence). The CDR3 is 12 amino acids. V was clipped by 3 bases and J by 6 bases, with 8 bases between them. CDR3 in DNA: TGTGCCAGCAGCTTCCATTTTGCTGAAGCTTTCTTT. Amino acid sequence: CASSFHFAEAFF.